This is a list of T cell receptor beta chains from one sample in a study of T cell repertoires in cytomegalovirus infection. Antigens for these TCRs are unknown. TCRdb redid the calling of the reads with MiXCR, one entry per CDR3 protein. The table lists under 40,000 distinct CDR3 sequences, about 48% of them singletons. This specimen was CD8+ T cells from cultured PBMCs, taken from culture after CMV antigen stimulation. These receptors all stem from a human donor in good health (CMV status not recorded). Some clones in this sample may be carry-over from other donors' samples. The CDR3 runs from the conserved cysteine through the conserved F or W. The D gene is left open where the match is weak. Size is omitted from some rows. Given values are once, few, many or a class for expanded clones.

j_call: TRBJ1-2; clone_size: once; d_call: TRBD1; v_call: TRBV20-1; cdr3_aa: CSAPGQALSQGYTF; cdr3_nt: TGCAGTGCTCCGGGACAGGCCCTCTCCCAAGGCTACACCTTC
j_call: TRBJ2-1; clone_size: many; d_call: -; v_call: TRBV12-3/TRBV12-4; cdr3_aa: CASSYRSGEQFF; cdr3_nt: TGTGCCAGCAGTTACCGGAGCGGTGAGCAGTTCTTC
j_call: TRBJ1-2; clone_size: -; d_call: TRBD1; v_call: TRBV19; cdr3_aa: CASSSHRGKRLGYTF; cdr3_nt: TGTGCCAGTAGTTCTCACAGGGGTAAACGGTTGGGCTACACCTTC
j_call: TRBJ2-1; clone_size: -; d_call: TRBD2; v_call: TRBV24-1; cdr3_aa: CATSDPKDRTSGIPTRLNEQFF; cdr3_nt: TGTGCCACCAGTGATCCCAAGGATAGGACTAGCGGGATTCCTACGAGGTTAAATGAGCAGTTCTTC
j_call: TRBJ2-7; clone_size: -; d_call: -; v_call: TRBV12-3/TRBV12-4; cdr3_aa: CASTSSYEQYF; cdr3_nt: TGTGCCAGCACCTCGTCCTACGAGCAGTACTTC
j_call: TRBJ2-7; clone_size: -; d_call: -; v_call: TRBV4-1; cdr3_aa: CASSQDGTGAGYEQYF; cdr3_nt: TGCGCCAGCAGCCAAGATGGAACGGGGGCAGGTTACGAGCAGTACTTC
j_call: TRBJ2-3; clone_size: many; d_call: -; v_call: TRBV12-3/TRBV12-4; cdr3_aa: CASSLGLRRTDTQYF; cdr3_nt: TGTGCCAGCAGTTTAGGTCTTCGACGGACAGATACGCAGTATTTT
j_call: TRBJ1-2; clone_size: -; d_call: -; v_call: TRBV7-9; cdr3_aa: CASTQSRTGTMAGYTF; cdr3_nt: TGTGCCAGCACCCAGAGCCGAACCGGGACAATGGCTGGCTACACCTTC
j_call: TRBJ2-7; clone_size: -; d_call: TRBD1; v_call: TRBV7-8; cdr3_aa: CASSLEGQHYEQYF; cdr3_nt: TGTGCCAGCAGCTTAGAGGGACAGCACTACGAGCAGTACTTC
j_call: TRBJ2-5; clone_size: few; d_call: -; v_call: TRBV11-2; cdr3_aa: CASSSRTEFQETQYF; cdr3_nt: TGTGCCAGCAGCTCCAGGACCGAATTCCAAGAGACCCAGTACTTC
j_call: TRBJ2-5; clone_size: few; d_call: -; v_call: TRBV6-2/TRBV6-3; cdr3_aa: CASSWTSWETQYF; cdr3_nt: TGTGCCAGCAGTTGGACATCATGGGAGACCCAGTACTTC
j_call: TRBJ1-4; clone_size: once; d_call: TRBD1; v_call: TRBV6-5; cdr3_aa: CASSCTGAEEKLFF; cdr3_nt: TGTGCCAGCAGTTGTACAGGGGCTGAAGAAAAACTGTTTTTT
j_call: TRBJ2-1; clone_size: -; d_call: -; v_call: TRBV7-4; cdr3_aa: CASSPPAGRSYNEQFF; cdr3_nt: TGTGCCAGCAGCCCCCCCGCAGGCCGCTCCTACAATGAGCAGTTCTTC
j_call: TRBJ1-1; clone_size: once; d_call: -; v_call: TRBV5-1; cdr3_aa: CASSLDAGGNTEAFF; cdr3_nt: TGCGCCAGCAGCTTGGATGCAGGCGGGAACACTGAAGCTTTCTTT
j_call: TRBJ2-7; clone_size: -; d_call: -; v_call: TRBV18; cdr3_aa: CASSPIPRQGIYEQYF; cdr3_nt: TGTGCCAGCTCACCAATTCCGAGGCAGGGTATCTACGAGCAGTACTTC
j_call: TRBJ2-5; clone_size: -; d_call: TRBD1; v_call: TRBV7-4; cdr3_aa: CASRPQGARETQYF; cdr3_nt: TGTGCCAGCAGACCACAGGGGGCCCGGGAGACCCAGTACTTC